This TCR beta chain was recovered during a study of T cell responses to AZD1222 COVID-19 vaccine (dated by TCRdb to 2020 to 2023). A note on the overall study: A total of more than 230 trial participants underwent TCR sequencing, of whom around 200 received two doses of AZD1222 and some 25 received two doses of the MenACWY control vaccine. Trial participants were enrolled into age subgroups of 18-55, 56-69 and 70-plus years, which contained roughly 150, 30 and 60 TCR-sequenced participants, respectively.

What the authors observed across the whole study: Because no samples from the day 14 peak response were available, repertoires could be characterized only after the peak T cell response. In the small 56-69-year group, the increase in depth fell short of significance, most likely because of low power. The whole spike protein was spanned by vaccine-associated CD4 TCRs, and dominant responses were seen in regions 160-218 and 743-854. Spike-specific TCR breadth and depth rose significantly after two AZD1222 doses compared with day 0 and with MenACWY recipients. Nearly half of unique spike-specific TCRs reportedly recognized epitopes outside regions mutated in the B.1.351 and B.1.1.7 variants. Conclusions about previously exposed vaccinees were limited because only a handful of AZD1222 recipients were SARS-CoV-2 seropositive at baseline. Participants were mostly white British and included more females than males, and it was suggested by the authors that clonal diversity may have been underestimated.

Points on this clone: Its recognized antigen is unknown. The input lacks base qualities; no much larger clone sits a single base away.

Trimmed from V: 4 bases; trimmed from J: 5 bases; junction bases lacking a gene match: 10. Based on the germline V gene, the CDR1 and CDR2 sequences are SNHLY and FYNNEI. The CDR3 contains 15 residues, cysteine and phenylalanine counted. Just the 45-base CDR3 DNA is kept, in frame starting at base 1. The time point label, read with the paper, signifies: about 28 days (+/-7) after the second vaccine dose. Because spike-specific TCR depth and breadth did not differ between the two schedules, AZD1222 recipients who got a second dose at roughly 4 weeks were pooled with those who got a second dose at roughly 12 weeks. Vaccinee samples were obtained from the UK trials COV001 and COV002, which included a single-blind randomized controlled phase 2/3 trial of AZD1222 (ChAdOx1 nCoV-19) in healthy adults. Trial participant PBMC samples were collected at day 0 and day 28 after the second dose for TCRbeta chain sequencing.

The CDR3 regions of human TCRbeta chains were analyzed by immunosequencing. The paper's processing steps were these. Repertoire TCRs were matched against a reference library of SARS-CoV-2-specific TCRs generated with the MIRA antigen-specificity platform. Breadth was defined as the fraction of unique TCRs that were SARS-CoV-2-associated. Depth was defined as the fraction of total T cells that were SARS-CoV-2-associated. Each spike-specific TCR was assigned to its reactive spike region and to a CD4 or CD8 class using the MIRA data. Log10-transformed breadth and depth values were compared by one-way ANOVA with Sidak's multiple comparisons tests. TCRdb stores this immuneACCESS table with in-frame sequences only. Part of the clones is absent; in the studies checked, under half of the shortfall reflects unresolved V genes, and no reason is known for the rest. The DNA was the basis for D and trimming; V, J and clone size are from that table. This sample has 130,000 to 150,000 clones in its table, and 89% of those were observed once. Roughly 1.5% of the sample comes from the top ten.

This sequence originates from an adult who received the AZD1222 COVID-19 vaccine. The chain is made from TRBV2 and TRBJ1-2; TRBD1 lines up with 7 middle nucleotides. This material consisted of peripheral blood, taken 28 days after the second AZD1222 dose. This receptor has the CDR3 CASSAGRDRRYGYTF. Read as DNA, the sequence is TGTGCCAGCAGTGCTGGTCGGGACAGAAGGTATGGCTACACCTTC.